This T cell receptor (beta chain) was captured in a study of control samples from healthy donors and cancer patients. The ends lost 1 base at V and 1 base at J; junction bases unmatched: 3. The CDR3 is made up of 16 amino acids. Looked up from germline, CDR1 is MGHRA and CDR2 is YSYEKL. Sequencing was performed with immunoSEQ multiplex PCR; in TCRdb, only in-frame clones are kept and a portion is missing. The table shows over 40,000 clones, with about nine tenths occurring only once. The chain couples TRBV4-1 to TRBJ2-5, with TRBD2 matching over 10 bases. The sample comprised PBMCs. This sequence was found in a man in his fifties or sixties with head and neck cancer. CDR3 sequence (DNA): TGCGCCAGCAGCCAAGCTCAGCGGGGGGGCCAAGAGACCCAGTACTTC. Translated: CASSQAQRGGQETQYF.